This T cell receptor (beta chain) was captured by sequencing in a study of cytomegalovirus exposure and HLA in healthy donors. Study-level findings and limits: Analysis was carried out at a later point, and it linked a missense DCLRE1C variant to TCR beta V- and J-gene trimming. A later analysis reportedly found fewer N-insertions in an Asian-associated ancestry cluster than the roughly 670-donor mean.

This clone was counted only a few times. Antigen: not known. Germline CDR1 is GTSNPN and CDR2 is SVGIG (reference sequence). CDR3 size: 15 residues. Trimming took 1 base from V and 7 from J; bases not matched to a gene: 12. PCR employed 60 Vbeta and 13 Jbeta primers. Sequenced by immunoSEQ multiplex PCR; TCRdb stores in-frame clones only, minus some. The sample contains around 120,000 clones, 9.5% of which appear only once. This receptor was identified in a man aged 30-40 years in good health and CMV-seronegative. Sequencing was done on a sample of PBMCs. The chain has TRBV30 and TRBJ2-5; the match to TRBD1 covers 7 bases. Here the CDR3 DNA reads TGTGCCTGGAGTGGGTTCGTGACAGGGCGAGGGACCCAGTACTTC. Its protein product is CAWSGFVTGRGTQYF.